One and the same sample provided the 14 T cell receptor beta chains below, sequenced in a study of shared clonotypes between healthy human individuals. Profiling relied on immunoSEQ multiplex PCR, and the TCRdb table lists in-frame clones only, not all of them. The sample has roughly 1 million clones; about 77% are singletons. The sequenced sample consisted of memory CD4+ T cells sorted from blood. The subset denotes: CD45RA-negative fraction. The receptors stem from a man younger than 35 in good health.

The genes are TRBV11-2 and TRBJ2-7; D is undetermined. The CDR3 contains 12 residues. CDR1 and CDR2 from the germline V gene are SGHAT and FQNNGV. Trimming removed 5 bases at V and 3 bases at J, with 8 bases between. The CDR3 sequence: CASSPTGYEQYF. CDR3 nucleotide sequence: TGTGCCAGCAGCCCCACCGGCTACGAGCAGTACTTC.

The table lists this clone with a few counts. This chain uses TRBV6-5 with TRBJ2-7; 7 bases align to TRBD2. The CDR3 loop spans 15 amino acids. Losses at the gene ends were 0 bases for V and 6 bases for J; bases not matched to a gene: 8. Germline V gives CDR1 MNHEY, CDR2 SVGAGI. The CDR3 bases are TGTGCCAGCAGTTACTCGAGTCAGGGAGGGAGCGAGCAGTACTTC. It is translated as CASSYSSQGGSEQYF.

Note on this clone: The same CDR3 can be traced to other DNA sequences in this sample. The chain combines TRBV7-2 with TRBJ2-3; D is perhaps TRBD1 (5 bases). Germline loops: CDR1 SGHTA, CDR2 FQGNSA. Trimming removed 1 base from V and 1 base from J, with 9 bases in between. The CDR3 consists of 15 residues. The CDR3 nucleotides read TGTGCCAGCAGCTTAGGGGGCTCGGGCACAGATACGCAGTATTTT. Protein product: CASSLGGSGTDTQYF.

In its sample, this clone was seen a few times. The rearrangement links TRBV28 to TRBJ1-6; TRBD1 agrees at 10 bases. This CDR3 has 16 residues. Germline V gene lookup returns CDR1 MDHEN and CDR2 SYDVKM. V was pared by 5 bases and J by 7 bases, with 8 bases of the junction left unmatched. The CDR3 spells CASSRQGAGRNSPLHF. The DNA for the CDR3 is TGTGCCAGCAGTCGACAGGGGGCTGGGAGGAATTCACCCCTCCACTTT.

This clone was detected only a few times. This chain uses TRBV10-2 with TRBJ1-1; 9 bases fit TRBD1. Germline CDR1 and CDR2: WSHSY and SAAADI. Trimming took 6 bases from V and 1 from J; bases not matched to a gene: 0. This CDR3 has 13 residues. CDR3 DNA: TGCGCCAGCAGGGACAGGGGGAACACTGAAGCTTTCTTT. Its protein is CASRDRGNTEAFF.

This chain connects TRBV28 to TRBJ1-2, with D maybe TRBD1 (6 bases). V dropped 2 bases and J dropped 12 bases, with 16 bases sitting between them. The CDR3 runs 13 residues. Germline V gene data show CDR1 as MDHEN and CDR2 as SYDVKM. The CDR3 spells CASSLESPGAHTF. Here the CDR3 DNA reads TGTGCCAGCAGTTTAGAAAGCCCGGGGGCGCACACCTTC.

A remark on this clone: The limits of the CDR3 on the DNA are not certain, so only TCRdb's listed CDR3 is given. The chain carries TRBV5-5 and TRBJ1-3. A total of 15 residues make up the CDR3, ends included. Germline assignment: CDR1 SGHKS and CDR2 YYEKEE (reference sequence). CDR3 protein: CASREEGTSAHTIYF.

This rearrangement joins TRBV5-1 to TRBJ2-3; 9 nucleotides agree with TRBD2. Per the germline V gene, CDR1 is SGHRS and CDR2 is YFSETQ. The CDR3 spans 15 residues. V shed 9 bases and J 4 bases; nucleotides not matched to a gene: 12. CDR3 coding DNA: TGCGCCACGCACCAGGCGGGGGGGCTTCCAGATACGCAGTATTTT. Translation gives CATHQAGGLPDTQYF.

V and J are TRBV6-5 and TRBJ2-5, with D perhaps TRBD1 (6 bases). Germline V lookup: CDR1 MNHEY, CDR2 SVGAGI. V was clipped by 0 bases and J by 2 bases, with 10 bases between them. The CDR3 has 15 amino acids. The CDR3 DNA sequence: TGTGCCAGCAGTTACTCGGGGGACACTCAAGAGACCCAGTACTTC. Translated, it gives CASSYSGDTQETQYF.

The chain is built from TRBV5-1 and TRBJ2-7; 9 bases fit TRBD1. Per germline, CDR1 SGHRS and CDR2 YFSETQ. Trimming took 3 bases from V and 3 from J; bases not matched to a gene: 7. The CDR3 loop spans 15 amino acids. CDR3 in amino acids: CASSYGTGSFYEQYF. As DNA, the CDR3 is TGCGCCAGCAGCTACGGGACAGGGAGCTTCTACGAGCAGTACTTC. Using reference TRBV5-1 and TRBJ2-7 for the parts outside the CDR3, the full variable domain is KAGVTQTPRYLIKTRGQQVTLSCSPISGHRSVSWYQQTPGQGLQFLFEYFSETQRNKGNFPGRFSGRQFSNSRSEMNVSTLELGDSALYLCASSYGTGSFYEQYFGPGTRLTVT.

The chain carries TRBV7-2 and TRBJ2-1; no clear D gene. The CDR3 is 15 amino acids. Germline V gene data show CDR1 as SGHTA and CDR2 as FQGNSA. V was pared by 1 base and J by 0 bases, with 7 bases between. The chain's CDR3 is CASSLDWNSYNEQFF. Written as DNA, the CDR3 is TGTGCCAGCAGCTTAGATTGGAACTCCTACAATGAGCAGTTCTTC.

CDR3 loop: CASSPAGDSNLEQYF. DNA of the CDR3: TGTGCCAGCAGTCCCGCAGGGGACAGTAATCTCGAGCAGTACTTC. This sequence joins TRBV7-9 and TRBJ2-7, with 7 bases aligning to TRBD1. Germline trimming cut 6 bases from V and 6 bases from J; bases unmatched to any gene: 14. CDR3 length equals 15 residues. Germline values: CDR1 SEHNR, CDR2 FQNEAQ (reference sequence).

The chain couples TRBV6-1 to TRBJ2-1; D not resolved. Deletions cut 6 bases from V and 3 bases from J, with 15 bases between. Germline V CDR1 and CDR2: MNHNS, SASEGT. This CDR3 has 15 amino acids. The CDR3 is CASRLSLPIYNEQFF. Here the CDR3 DNA reads TGTGCCAGCAGGCTCAGCTTACCTATCTACAATGAGCAGTTCTTC.

The rearrangement joins TRBV18 to TRBJ2-6; 7 bases match TRBD1. The CDR3 spans 18 residues. The J segment lost 0 bases and the V segment lost 4 bases, leaving 9 bases of the junction unmatched. The germline V gene has CDR1 KGHSH and CDR2 LQKENI. CDR3 in DNA: TGTGCCAGCTCACTATCTCCACAGGGGCACTCTGGGGCCAACGTCCTGACTTTC. Its protein product is CASSLSPQGHSGANVLTF.